These T cell receptor beta chains were read from a single sample in a study of human T cells and chemical hapten exposure. TCRdb re-analysed the RACE reads in MiXCR, keeping a single row per CDR3 protein. The sample shows nearly 110,000 distinct CDR3 sequences, about 12% of them seen only once. Sequences were derived from whole blood, sampled in connection with sensitization to the hapten diphenylcyclopropenone (DPC). The receptors here all came from a woman in her 50s with alopecia areata. Some clones in this sample may be carry-over from other donors' samples. CDR3s include the opening cysteine and the closing phenylalanine or tryptophan. Rows give clone size only sometimes, using once, few, many, or a class for an expanded clone.

>TRBJ2-5|TRBV2|NA
CASNQDRQETQYF
>TRBJ2-5|TRBV13|once
CASIPTDSVQETQYF
>TRBJ2-1|TRBV19|NA
CASAFTSGVYNEQFF
>TRBJ2-7|TRBV20-1|few
CSARNGQLYEQYF
>TRBJ2-7|TRBV28|few
CASTSTGAGASYEQYF
>TRBJ1-6|TRBV10-3|many
CAIRAGSRASSPLHF
>TRBJ1-2|TRBV10-3|many
CAISVGQGSIGYTF
>TRBJ2-5|TRBV6-6|few
CASSTAGRPVETQYF
>TRBJ1-4|TRBV2|many
CASSEAGMPREKLFF
>TRBJ1-4|TRBV6-1|NA
CASSEVAAGSNEKLFF
>TRBJ1-5|TRBV12-3/TRBV12-4|NA
CASSAAGGPFSQPQHF
>TRBJ2-2|TRBV4-3|NA
CASSSRSLPTGELFF
>TRBJ2-7|TRBV20-1|NA
CSARGREWQYF
>TRBJ2-3|TRBV10-3|NA
CAISEGRDSTDTQYF
>TRBJ2-3|TRBV28|few
CASSSGPRTDTQYF
>TRBJ2-5|TRBV7-9|many
CASSSDIGAGETQYF
>TRBJ1-2|TRBV7-8|many
CASSSRQGAIAPRSYGYTF
>TRBJ2-2|TRBV19|NA
CAGKPGAHTGELFF
>TRBJ2-7|TRBV28|few
CASRKQGSEQYF
>TRBJ2-7|TRBV20-1|NA
CSAFLPGDEQYF